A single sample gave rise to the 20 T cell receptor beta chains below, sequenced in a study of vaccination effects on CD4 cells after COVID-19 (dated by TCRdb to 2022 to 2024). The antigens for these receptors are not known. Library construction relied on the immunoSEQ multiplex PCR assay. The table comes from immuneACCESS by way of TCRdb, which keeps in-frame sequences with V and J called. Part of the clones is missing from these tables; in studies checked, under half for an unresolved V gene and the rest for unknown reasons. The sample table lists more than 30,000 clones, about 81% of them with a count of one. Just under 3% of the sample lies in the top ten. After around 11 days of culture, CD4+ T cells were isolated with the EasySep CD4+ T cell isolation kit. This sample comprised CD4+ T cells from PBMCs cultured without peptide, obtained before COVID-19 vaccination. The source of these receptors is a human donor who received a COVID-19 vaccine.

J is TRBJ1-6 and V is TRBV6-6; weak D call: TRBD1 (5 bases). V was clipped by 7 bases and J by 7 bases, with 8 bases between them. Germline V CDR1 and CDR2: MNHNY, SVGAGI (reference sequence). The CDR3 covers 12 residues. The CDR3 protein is CASTRENSPLHF. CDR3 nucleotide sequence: TGTGCCAGCACCAGGGAGAATTCACCCCTCCACTTT.

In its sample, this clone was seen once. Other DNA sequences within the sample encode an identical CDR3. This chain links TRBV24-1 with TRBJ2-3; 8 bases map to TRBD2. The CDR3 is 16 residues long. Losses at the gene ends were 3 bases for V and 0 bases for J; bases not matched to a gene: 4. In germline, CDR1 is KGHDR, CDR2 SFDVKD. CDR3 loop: CATSDPGGVSTDTQYF. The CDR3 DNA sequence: TGTGCCACCAGTGATCCCGGGGGGGTCAGCACAGATACGCAGTATTTT.

The CDR3 loop reads CASSLEGNTQYF. The CDR3 nucleotides are TGTGCCAGCAGCTTGGAGGGGAATACGCAGTATTTT. The rearrangement uses TRBV5-4 and TRBJ2-3; D is possibly TRBD1 (5 bases). The germline CDR1 and CDR2 sequences are SGHNT and YYREEE (reference sequence). The CDR3 is 12 residues long. V lost 0 bases and J 7 bases, leaving 6 bases between the germline ends.

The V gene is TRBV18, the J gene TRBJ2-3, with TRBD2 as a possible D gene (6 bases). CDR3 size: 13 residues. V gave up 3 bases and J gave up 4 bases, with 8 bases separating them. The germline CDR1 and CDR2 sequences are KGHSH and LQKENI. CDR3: CASSPSGADTQYF. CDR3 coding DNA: TGTGCCAGCTCACCTAGCGGCGCAGATACGCAGTATTTT.

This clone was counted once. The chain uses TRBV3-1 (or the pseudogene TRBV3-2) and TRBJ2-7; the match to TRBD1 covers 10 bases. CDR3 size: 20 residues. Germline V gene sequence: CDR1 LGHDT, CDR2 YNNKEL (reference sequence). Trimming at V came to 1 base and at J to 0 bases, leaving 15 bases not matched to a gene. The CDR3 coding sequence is TGTGCCAGCAGCCAAGCCCCGACAGGGGGCTCAGGGATTGCCTCCTACGAGCAGTACGTC. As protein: CASSQAPTGGSGIASYEQYV.

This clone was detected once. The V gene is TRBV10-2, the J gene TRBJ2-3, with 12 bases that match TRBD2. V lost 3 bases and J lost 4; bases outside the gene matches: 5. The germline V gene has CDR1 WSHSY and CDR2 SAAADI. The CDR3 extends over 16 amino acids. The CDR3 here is CASSDLAGGPPDTQYF. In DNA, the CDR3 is TGCGCCAGCAGTGACCTAGCGGGGGGGCCCCCAGATACGCAGTATTTT.

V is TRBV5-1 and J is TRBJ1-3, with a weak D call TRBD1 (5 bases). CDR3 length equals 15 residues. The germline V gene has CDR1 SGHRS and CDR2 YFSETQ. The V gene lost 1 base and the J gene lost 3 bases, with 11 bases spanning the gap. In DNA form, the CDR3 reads TGCGCCAGCAGCTTGTCCTCAGGGTTTGGAAACACCATATATTTT. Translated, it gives CASSLSSGFGNTIYF.

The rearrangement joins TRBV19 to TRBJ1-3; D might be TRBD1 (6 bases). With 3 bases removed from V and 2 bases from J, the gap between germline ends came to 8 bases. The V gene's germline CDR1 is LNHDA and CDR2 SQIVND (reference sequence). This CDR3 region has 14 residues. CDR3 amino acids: CASSMGGPGNTIYF. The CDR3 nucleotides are TGTGCCAGTAGTATGGGGGGCCCTGGAAACACCATATATTTT.

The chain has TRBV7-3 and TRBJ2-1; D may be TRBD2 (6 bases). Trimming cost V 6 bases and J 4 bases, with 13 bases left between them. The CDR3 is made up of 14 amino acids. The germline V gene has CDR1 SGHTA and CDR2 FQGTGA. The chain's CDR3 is CASSHTGVYNEQFF. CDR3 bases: TGTGCCAGCAGTCATACGGGGGTGTACAATGAGCAGTTCTTC.

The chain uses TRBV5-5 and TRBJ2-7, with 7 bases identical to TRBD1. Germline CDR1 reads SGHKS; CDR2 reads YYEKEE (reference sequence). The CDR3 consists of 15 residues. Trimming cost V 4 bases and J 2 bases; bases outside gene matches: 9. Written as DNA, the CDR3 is TGTGCCAGCAGCGGAATTGTGGGACAGACCTACGAGCAGTACGTC. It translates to CASSGIVGQTYEQYV.

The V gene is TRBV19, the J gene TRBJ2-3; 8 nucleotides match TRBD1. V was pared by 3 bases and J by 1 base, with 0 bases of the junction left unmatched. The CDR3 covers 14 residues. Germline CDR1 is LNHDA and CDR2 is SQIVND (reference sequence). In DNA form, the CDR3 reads TGTGCCAGTAGTATGGGACAGGGCACAGATACGCAGTATTTT. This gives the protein CASSMGQGTDTQYF.

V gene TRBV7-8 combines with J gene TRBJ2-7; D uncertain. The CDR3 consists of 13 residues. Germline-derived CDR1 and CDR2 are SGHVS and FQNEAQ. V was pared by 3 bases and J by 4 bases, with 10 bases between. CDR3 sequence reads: CASSFQTGYEQYV. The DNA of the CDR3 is TGTGCCAGCAGCTTCCAGACCGGATACGAGCAGTACGTC.

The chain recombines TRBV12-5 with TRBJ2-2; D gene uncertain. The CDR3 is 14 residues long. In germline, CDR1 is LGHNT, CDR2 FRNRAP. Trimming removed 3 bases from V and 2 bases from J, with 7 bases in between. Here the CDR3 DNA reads TGTGCTAGTGGTTTACGAGTAAACACCGGGGAGCTGTTTTTT. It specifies CASGLRVNTGELFF.

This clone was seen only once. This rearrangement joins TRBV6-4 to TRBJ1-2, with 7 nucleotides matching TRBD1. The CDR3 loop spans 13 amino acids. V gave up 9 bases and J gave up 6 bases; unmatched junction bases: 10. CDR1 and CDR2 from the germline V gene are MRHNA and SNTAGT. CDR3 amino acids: CASGEQGRNGYTF. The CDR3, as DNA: TGTGCCAGTGGGGAACAGGGGAGGAATGGCTACACCTTC.

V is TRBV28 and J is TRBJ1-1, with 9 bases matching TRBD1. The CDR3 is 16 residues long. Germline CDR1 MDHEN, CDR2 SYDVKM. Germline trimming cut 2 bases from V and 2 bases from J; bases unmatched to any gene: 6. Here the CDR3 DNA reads TGTGCCAGCAGTTTACCGGCGGACAGGGGAAACACTGAAGCTTTCTTT. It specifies CASSLPADRGNTEAFF.

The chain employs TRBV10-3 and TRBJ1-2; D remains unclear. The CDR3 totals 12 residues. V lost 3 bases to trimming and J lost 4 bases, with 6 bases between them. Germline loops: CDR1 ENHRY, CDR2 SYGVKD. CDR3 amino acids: CAISDTRYGYTF. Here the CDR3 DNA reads TGTGCCATCAGTGACACCCGCTATGGCTACACCTTC.

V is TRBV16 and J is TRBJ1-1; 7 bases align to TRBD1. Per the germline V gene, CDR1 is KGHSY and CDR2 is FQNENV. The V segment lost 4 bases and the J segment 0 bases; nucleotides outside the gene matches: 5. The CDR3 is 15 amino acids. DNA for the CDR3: TGTGCCAGCAGCCGGATCAGGGGGGTGAACACTGAAGCTTTCTTT. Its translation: CASSRIRGVNTEAFF.

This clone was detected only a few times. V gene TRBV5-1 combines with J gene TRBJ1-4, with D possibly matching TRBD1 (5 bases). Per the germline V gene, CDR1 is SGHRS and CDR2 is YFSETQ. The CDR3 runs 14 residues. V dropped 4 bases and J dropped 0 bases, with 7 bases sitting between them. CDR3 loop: CASSPTATNEKLFF. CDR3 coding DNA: TGCGCCAGCAGCCCGACAGCAACTAATGAAAAACTGTTTTTT.

DNA of the CDR3: TGCGCCAGCAGCTTGGAACCGGGGGTTAGCAATCAGCCCCAGCATTTT. It encodes CASSLEPGVSNQPQHF. This chain links TRBV5-1 with TRBJ1-5; a weak D match, TRBD1 (5 bases). The CDR3 consists of 16 residues. CDR1 and CDR2 (germline): SGHRS, YFSETQ. The V end was cut by 0 bases, the J end by 0 bases, with 10 bases between.

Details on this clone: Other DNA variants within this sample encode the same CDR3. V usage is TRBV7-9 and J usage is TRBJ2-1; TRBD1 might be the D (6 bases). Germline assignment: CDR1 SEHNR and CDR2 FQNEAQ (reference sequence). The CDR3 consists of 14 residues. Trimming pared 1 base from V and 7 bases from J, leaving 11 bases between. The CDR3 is CASSLGTGTNEQFF. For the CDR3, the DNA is TGTGCCAGCAGCTTAGGCACGGGGACAAATGAGCAGTTCTTC.